This T cell receptor (beta chain) was captured by sequencing in a study of OX40 agonist ivuxolimab in advanced cancers. Between the trimmed V and J ends, which lost 4 bases and 0 bases, there was a span of 14 bases. Looked up from germline, CDR1 is SGHNT and CDR2 is YYREEE (reference sequence). The CDR3 is made up of 16 amino acids. Method: immunoSEQ multiplex PCR; TCRdb's copy keeps in-frame clones and lacks some. The data contain more than 65,000 clones, approximately 81% of them singletons. The receptor comes from an adult with an advanced solid tumor such as melanoma, head and neck, liver or kidney cancer. The sample consisted of CD4+ or CD8+ T cells sorted from blood, taken in a trial of the OX40 agonist ivuxolimab. The J gene is TRBJ2-1, the V gene TRBV5-4; TRBD1 might be the D (5 bases). The CDR3 DNA sequence: TGTGCCAGCAGCCATCAGACAGCGAGCTCCTACAATGAGCAGTTCTTC. Translation: CASSHQTASSYNEQFF. The full variable domain, in which reference TRBV5-4 and TRBJ2-1 provide the parts outside the CDR3, is ETGVTQSPTHLIKTRGQQVTLRCSSQSGHNTVSWYQQALGQGPQFIFQYYREEENGRGNFPPRFSGLQFPNYSSELNVNALELDDSALYLCASSHQTASSYNEQFFGPGTRLTVL.